What follows describes a single T cell receptor beta chain. What it recognizes is unknown. Profiling relied on immunoSEQ multiplex PCR, and the TCRdb table lists in-frame clones only, not all of them. The table lists around 44,000 clones, approximately 82% of them singletons, with roughly 3.6% in the top ten. These data are taken from a study of vaccination effects on CD4 cells after COVID-19. Looking at the study overall: The patients, a few convalescent individuals, were sampled early and late after vaccination.

Overall study results and limits: Relatively few convalescent patients took part in the study, which had no early post-infection timepoints.

Having been cultured for roughly 10 days, the cells underwent CD4+ T cell isolation. Sometime from March through December 2020, the person acquired a SARS-CoV-2 infection that PCR confirmed. Of the BNT162b2 and mRNA-1273 vaccines, participants received two doses of one or the other. Germline loops: CDR1 ENHRY, CDR2 SYGVKD. V was pared by 1 base and J by 1 base, with 11 bases between. This CDR3 is built from 16 residues. The receptor was isolated from a human donor who had a prior SARS-CoV-2 infection. This specimen consisted of CD4+ T cells from PBMCs cultured without peptide, obtained after COVID-19 vaccination. The rearrangement links TRBV10-3 to TRBJ1-5; possible D gene TRBD1, 5 bases. The CDR3 protein is CAISEYGAMSNQPQHF. The CDR3 coding sequence is TGTGCCATCAGTGAGTACGGGGCGATGAGCAATCAGCCCCAGCATTTT.